These T cell receptor beta chains were read from a single sample in a study of shared clonotypes between healthy human individuals. Measured with immunoSEQ multiplex PCR; TCRdb has only the in-frame clones, and not every one. The profile shows approximately 2.4 million clones, approximately 94% of them singletons. The sample comprised naive CD4+ T cells sorted from blood. The receptors were sampled from a man younger than 35 in good health. The CDR3 runs from the conserved cysteine through the conserved F or W. Each record gives: clone size, V gene, J gene, D gene, CDR3 protein, CDR3 DNA. The D gene is left open where the match is weak. Clone size is not always given. Where it is, it says once, few, many or a class for expanded clones.

>-|TRBV28|TRBJ2-5|-
CASSLGRGLAGQETQYF
TGTGCCAGCAGTTTAGGGAGGGGGCTAGCGGGTCAAGAGACCCAGTACTTC
>-|TRBV19|TRBJ1-4|-
CASSIDGLTNEKLFF
TGTGCCAGTAGTATAGACGGGCTAACTAATGAAAAACTGTTTTTT
>-|TRBV6-1|TRBJ2-5|-
CASSPLGETQYF
TGTGCCAGCAGTCCGTTGGGAGAGACCCAGTACTTC
>-|TRBV4-1|TRBJ2-2|TRBD1
CASSSSAPGQGLTGELFF
TGCGCCAGCAGCTCTAGCGCACCGGGACAGGGGCTGACCGGGGAGCTGTTTTTT
>-|TRBV18|TRBJ2-7|TRBD1
CASSPQTGNSYEQYF
TGTGCCAGCTCACCCCAGACAGGGAACTCCTACGAGCAGTACTTC
>-|TRBV7-9|TRBJ2-2|-
CASSGGTQNELFF
TGTGCCAGCAGCGGGGGGACCCAGAACGAGCTGTTTTTT
>-|TRBV7-9|TRBJ2-5|-
CASSQIGETQYF
TGTGCCAGCAGCCAAATCGGGGAGACCCAGTACTTC
>-|TRBV11-3|TRBJ2-2|TRBD1
CASSLGQGKNTGELFF
TGTGCCAGCAGCTTGGGACAGGGCAAAAACACCGGGGAGCTGTTTTTT
>few|TRBV10-3|TRBJ2-7|-
CAISESRAERVQYF
TGTGCCATCAGTGAGTCGAGGGCAGAGAGGGTCCAGTACTTC
>-|TRBV18|TRBJ2-7|-
CASSEGEGLEQYF
TGTGCCAGCTCCGAGGGGGAGGGCCTCGAGCAGTACTTC
>-|TRBV19|TRBJ2-5|-
CASSTGSLGETQYF
TGTGCCAGTAGTACAGGGTCCTTAGGGGAGACCCAGTACTTC
>-|TRBV6-1|TRBJ2-5|-
CASSETPPTSQRRETQYF
TGTGCCAGCAGTGAAACCCCCCCTACCAGCCAGCGGAGAGAGACCCAGTACTTC
>once|TRBV6-5|TRBJ1-3|-
CASRRTSDTIYF
TGTGCCAGCCGGCGGACTTCGGACACCATATATTTT
>-|TRBV7-8|TRBJ2-7|TRBD2
CASSTAGGEQYF
TGTGCCAGCAGCACGGCGGGGGGCGAGCAGTACTTC
>-|TRBV7-9|TRBJ2-7|-
CASSPLGTVSYEQYF
TGTGCCAGCAGCCCCCTCGGGACCGTCTCCTACGAGCAGTACTTC
>once|TRBV28|TRBJ2-7|TRBD1
CASSYMDREEDEQYF
TGTGCCAGCAGCTACATGGACAGGGAGGAGGACGAGCAGTACTTC
>-|TRBV10-1|TRBJ1-1|TRBD1
CASSESQGGAFF
TGCGCCAGCAGTGAGTCGCAGGGGGGAGCTTTCTTT
>-|TRBV10-3|TRBJ1-2|-
CAIGVGAVHGYTF
TGTGCCATCGGGGTTGGTGCGGTCCATGGCTACACCTTC
>-|TRBV20-1|TRBJ2-5|-
CSAGKETQYF
TGCAGTGCTGGAAAAGAGACCCAGTACTTC
>-|TRBV4-1|TRBJ2-7|-
CASSQALQISYEQYF
TGCGCCAGCAGCCAGGCCCTTCAGATCTCCTACGAGCAGTACTTC
>-|TRBV5-4|TRBJ1-2|-
CASSLGGTASDTF
TGTGCCAGCAGCTTGGGGGGGACGGCTAGCGACACCTTC
>-|TRBV6-6|TRBJ1-6|-
CASSYGSGLDSPLHF
TGTGCCAGCAGTTACGGATCAGGGTTAGACTCACCCCTCCACTTT
>-|TRBV11-2|TRBJ1-1|TRBD1
CASSWDSGTGDTEAFF
TGTGCCAGCAGCTGGGATTCCGGGACAGGGGACACTGAAGCTTTCTTT
>-|TRBV6-1|TRBJ2-7|-
CAIVQGLVDEQYF
TGTGCCATCGTACAGGGACTTGTGGATGAGCAGTACTTC
>-|TRBV6-1|TRBJ2-1|TRBD2
CASSGVLAGGPGDEQFF
TGTGCCAGCAGTGGGGTCCTAGCGGGAGGGCCAGGGGATGAGCAGTTCTTC
>-|TRBV11-1|TRBJ2-2|TRBD1
CASSIAGTGVSGELFF
TGTGCCAGCAGCATCGCCGGGACAGGGGTATCCGGGGAGCTGTTTTTT
>-|TRBV5-1|TRBJ2-7|TRBD1
CASSLTGQGSSYEQYF
TGCGCCAGCAGCTTGACGGGACAGGGTAGCTCCTACGAGCAGTACTTC
>-|TRBV5-1|TRBJ2-5|-
CASSWTVQETQYF
TGCGCCAGCAGCTGGACAGTTCAGGAGACCCAGTACTTC
>-|TRBV30|TRBJ1-2|TRBD1
CAWAHRDRRFYGYTF
TGTGCCTGGGCACATAGGGACAGGCGATTCTATGGCTACACCTTC
>-|TRBV28|TRBJ1-4|-
CATRWAANEKLFF
TGTGCCACCCGGTGGGCGGCTAATGAAAAACTGTTTTTT
>-|TRBV9|TRBJ2-5|-
CASSWRSQETQYF
TGTGCCAGCAGCTGGCGGAGCCAAGAGACCCAGTACTTC
>-|TRBV5-1|TRBJ2-7|-
CASSLDRSSYEQYF
TGCGCCAGCAGCTTGGACAGATCCTCCTACGAGCAGTACTTC
>-|TRBV28|TRBJ2-1|-
CASSLTPRYYNEQFF
TGTGCCAGCAGTTTGACACCGAGATACTACAATGAGCAGTTCTTC
>-|TRBV19|TRBJ1-6|TRBD1
CASSPGQGYSYNSPLHF
TGTGCCAGTAGTCCCGGACAGGGGTACTCCTATAATTCACCCCTCCACTTT
>-|TRBV2|TRBJ2-5|-
CASRGEGRQETQYF
TGTGCCAGCAGGGGTGAGGGGCGCCAAGAGACCCAGTACTTC
>-|TRBV19|TRBJ2-3|TRBD2
CASSTLAGAESTDTQYF
TGTGCCAGTAGTACCCTAGCGGGAGCGGAAAGCACAGATACGCAGTATTTT
>-|TRBV7-8|TRBJ1-1|-
CASSLEQGTEAFF
TGTGCCAGCAGCTTAGAGCAGGGGACTGAAGCTTTCTTT
>-|TRBV5-1|TRBJ2-3|-
CASSSQGLITDTQYF
TGCGCCAGCAGCTCTCAGGGTCTCATCACAGATACGCAGTATTTT
>-|TRBV19|TRBJ1-5|-
CASTPRGGGNQPQHF
TGTGCCAGTACTCCTCGGGGGGGAGGCAATCAGCCCCAGCATTTT
>-|TRBV19|TRBJ1-5|-
CATQRGFSNQPQHF
TGTGCCACCCAAAGGGGGTTTAGCAATCAGCCCCAGCATTTT
>-|TRBV2|TRBJ2-7|-
CASSRQRLYEQYF
TGTGCCAGCAGTAGACAAAGACTCTACGAGCAGTACTTC
>-|TRBV9|TRBJ2-3|TRBD2
CASSVASGGAVGQYF
TGTGCCAGCAGCGTAGCCAGCGGGGGGGCCGTTGGACAGTATTTT
>-|TRBV7-9|TRBJ2-3|-
CASSPRPFAGQSSDTQYF
TGTGCCAGCAGCCCACGCCCGTTTGCGGGACAGTCCTCGGATACGCAGTATTTT
>-|TRBV11-3|TRBJ2-2|TRBD2
CASSDTGGNTGELFF
TGTGCCAGCAGCGATACGGGAGGGAACACCGGGGAGCTGTTTTTT
>-|TRBV6-5|TRBJ1-2|TRBD1
CASSYLGTGEYGYTF
TGTGCCAGCAGTTACTTAGGGACAGGGGAGTATGGCTACACCTTC